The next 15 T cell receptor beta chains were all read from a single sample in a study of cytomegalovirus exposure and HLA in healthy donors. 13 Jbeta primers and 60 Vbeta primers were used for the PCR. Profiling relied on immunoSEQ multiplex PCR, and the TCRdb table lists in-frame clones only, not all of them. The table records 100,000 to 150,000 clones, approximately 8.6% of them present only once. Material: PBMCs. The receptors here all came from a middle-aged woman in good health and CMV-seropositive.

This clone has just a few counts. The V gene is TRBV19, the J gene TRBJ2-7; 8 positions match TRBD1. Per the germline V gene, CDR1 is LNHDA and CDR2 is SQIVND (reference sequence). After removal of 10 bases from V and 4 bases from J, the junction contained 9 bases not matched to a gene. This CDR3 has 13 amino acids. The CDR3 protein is CATSQGDPYEQYF. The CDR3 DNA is TGTGCCACCTCACAGGGGGACCCTTACGAGCAGTACTTC.

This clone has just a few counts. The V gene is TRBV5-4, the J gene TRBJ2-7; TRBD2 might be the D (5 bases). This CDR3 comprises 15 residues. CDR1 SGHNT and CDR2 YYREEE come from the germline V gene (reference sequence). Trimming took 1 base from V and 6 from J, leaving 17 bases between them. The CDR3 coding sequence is TGTGCCAGCAGCTTGAACCCGGGGAACCTACTCGAGCAGTACTTC. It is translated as CASSLNPGNLLEQYF.

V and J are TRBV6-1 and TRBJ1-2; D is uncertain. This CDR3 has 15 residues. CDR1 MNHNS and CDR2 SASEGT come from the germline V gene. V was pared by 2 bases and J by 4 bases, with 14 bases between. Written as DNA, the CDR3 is TGTGCCAGCAGTGAATCGAACAGCTTCACCTATGGCTACACCTTC. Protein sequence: CASSESNSFTYGYTF.

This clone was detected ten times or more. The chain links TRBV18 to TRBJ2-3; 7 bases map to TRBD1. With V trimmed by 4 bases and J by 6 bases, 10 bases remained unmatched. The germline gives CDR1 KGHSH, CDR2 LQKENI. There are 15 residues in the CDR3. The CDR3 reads CASSRTTGNRDTQYF. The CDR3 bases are TGTGCCAGCTCACGGACGACAGGGAATAGGGATACGCAGTATTTT.

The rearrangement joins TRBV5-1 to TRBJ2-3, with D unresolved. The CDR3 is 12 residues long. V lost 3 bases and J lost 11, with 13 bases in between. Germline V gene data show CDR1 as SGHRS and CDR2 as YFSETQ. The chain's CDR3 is CASSSNSPKQYF. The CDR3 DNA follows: TGCGCCAGCAGCTCCAATTCCCCTAAGCAGTATTTT.

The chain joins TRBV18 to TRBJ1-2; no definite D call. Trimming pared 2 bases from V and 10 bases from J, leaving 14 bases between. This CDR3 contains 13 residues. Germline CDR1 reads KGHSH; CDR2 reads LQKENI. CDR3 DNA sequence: TGTGCCAGCTCACCAGTAGGATCCGGGATCTACACCTTC. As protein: CASSPVGSGIYTF.

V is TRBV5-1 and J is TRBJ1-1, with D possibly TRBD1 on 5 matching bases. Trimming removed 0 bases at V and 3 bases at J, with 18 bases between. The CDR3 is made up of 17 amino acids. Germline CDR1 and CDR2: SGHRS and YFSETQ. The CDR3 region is CASSLGGAHFSDTEAFF. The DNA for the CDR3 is TGCGCCAGCAGCTTGGGCGGGGCTCATTTCTCAGACACTGAAGCTTTCTTT. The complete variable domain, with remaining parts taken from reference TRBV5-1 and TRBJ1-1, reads KAGVTQTPRYLIKTRGQQVTLSCSPISGHRSVSWYQQTPGQGLQFLFEYFSETQRNKGNFPGRFSGRQFSNSRSEMNVSTLELGDSALYLCASSLGGAHFSDTEAFFGQGTRLTVV.

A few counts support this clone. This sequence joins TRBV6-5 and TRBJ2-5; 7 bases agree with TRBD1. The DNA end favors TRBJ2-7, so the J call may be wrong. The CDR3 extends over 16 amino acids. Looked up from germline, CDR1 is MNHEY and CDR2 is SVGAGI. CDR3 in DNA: TGTGCCAGCAGTTACCACCCACGACAGGGTTTAGACGAGCAGTACTTC. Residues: CASSYHPRQGLDEQYF.

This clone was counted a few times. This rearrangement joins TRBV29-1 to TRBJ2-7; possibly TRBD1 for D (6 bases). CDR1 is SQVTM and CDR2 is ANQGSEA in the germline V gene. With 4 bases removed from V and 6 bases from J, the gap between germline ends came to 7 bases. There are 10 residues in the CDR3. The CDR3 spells CSVVQGEQYF. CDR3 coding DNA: TGCAGCGTTGTACAGGGCGAGCAGTACTTC.

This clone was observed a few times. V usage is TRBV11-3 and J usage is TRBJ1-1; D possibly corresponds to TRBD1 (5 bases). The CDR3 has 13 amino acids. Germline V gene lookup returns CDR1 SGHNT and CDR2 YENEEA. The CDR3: CASSRGMNTEAFF. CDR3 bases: TGTGCTTCTTCGCGGGGGATGAACACTGAAGCTTTCTTT.

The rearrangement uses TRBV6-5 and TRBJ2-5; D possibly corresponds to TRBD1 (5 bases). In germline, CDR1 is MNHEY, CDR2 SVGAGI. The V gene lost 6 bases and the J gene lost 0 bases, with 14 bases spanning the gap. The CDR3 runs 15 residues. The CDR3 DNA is TGTGCCAGCAGCTCAGGGTTGGGCCACCAAGAGACCCAGTACTTC. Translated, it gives CASSSGLGHQETQYF.

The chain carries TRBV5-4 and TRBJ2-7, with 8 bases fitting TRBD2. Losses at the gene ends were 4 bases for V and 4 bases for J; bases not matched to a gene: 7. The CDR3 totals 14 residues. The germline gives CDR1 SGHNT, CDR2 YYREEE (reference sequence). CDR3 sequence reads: CASSQRSGGYEQYF. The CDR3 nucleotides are TGTGCCAGCAGCCAGCGGTCGGGGGGGTACGAGCAGTACTTC.

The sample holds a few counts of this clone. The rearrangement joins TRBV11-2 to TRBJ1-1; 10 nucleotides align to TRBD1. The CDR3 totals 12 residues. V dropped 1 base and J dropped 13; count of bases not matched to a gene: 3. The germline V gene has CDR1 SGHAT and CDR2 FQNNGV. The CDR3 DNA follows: TGTGCCAGCAGCTTAGGACAGGGGGCTGATTTCTTT. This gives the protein CASSLGQGADFF.

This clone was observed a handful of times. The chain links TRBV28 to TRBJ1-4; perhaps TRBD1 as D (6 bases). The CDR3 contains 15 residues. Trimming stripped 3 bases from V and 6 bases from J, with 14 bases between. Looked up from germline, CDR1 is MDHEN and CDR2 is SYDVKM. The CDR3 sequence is CASSFHSGDDEKLFF. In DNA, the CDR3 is TGTGCCAGCAGTTTCCATTCAGGGGATGATGAAAAACTGTTTTTT.

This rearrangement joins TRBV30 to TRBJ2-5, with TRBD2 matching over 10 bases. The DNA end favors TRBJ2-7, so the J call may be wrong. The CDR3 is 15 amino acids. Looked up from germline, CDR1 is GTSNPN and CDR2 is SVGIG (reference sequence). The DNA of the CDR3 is TGTGCCTGGAGTGCGAATAGCGGGGGGTCCTACGAGCAGTACTTC. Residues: CAWSANSGGSYEQYF.